Given below is one TCR beta chain in context. This entry belongs to a study of blood T cell repertoires in COVID-19. The V and J ends lost 4 bases and 12 bases respectively, with 12 bases between them. CDR1 and CDR2 from the germline V gene are MDHEN and SYDVKM. This CDR3 contains 12 residues. Some clones are missing from TCRdb's copy, which holds only in-frame ones; the method was immunoSEQ multiplex PCR. The data show about 190,000 clones, 84% seen once. The sequence was obtained from a woman in her 70s with active or convalescent COVID-19. This chain links TRBV28 with TRBJ2-2; TRBD1 might be the D (6 bases). Material: peripheral blood. The CDR3 reads CASSSGTPKLFF. CDR3 DNA: TGTGCCAGCAGTTCCGGGACACCCAAGCTGTTTTTT.